This entry is about one TCR beta chain. From germline, CDR1 is SGHKS and CDR2 YYEKEE (reference sequence). This CDR3 contains 14 residues. With 2 bases removed from V and 7 bases from J, the gap between germline ends came to 13 bases. TCRdb's table, derived via immunoSEQ multiplex PCR, lists solely in-frame clones and lacks some. The table records about 79,000 clones, 80% to 95% of them present only once. This entry comes from a study of control samples from healthy donors and cancer patients. The specimen sequenced was PBMCs. The gene calls are TRBV5-5 and TRBJ2-1; no definite D call. The sequence came from a woman aged 40 to 50 with lung cancer. This CDR3 reads CASSFGPPGNEQFF. In nucleotides, the CDR3 is TGTGCCAGCAGCTTCGGCCCCCCTGGAAATGAGCAGTTCTTC. The full variable domain, rest sourced from reference TRBV5-5 and TRBJ2-1, is DAGVTQSPTHLIKTRGQQVTLRCSPISGHKSVSWYQQVLGQGPQFIFQYYEKEERGRGNFPDRFSARQFPNYSSELNVNALLLGDSALYLCASSFGPPGNEQFFGPGTRLTVL.